The rows below give T cell receptor beta chains drawn from one sample of a study of response to subunit inactivated influenza vaccine. TCRdb itself ran the RT-PCR reads through MiXCR, one entry per CDR3 protein. The table lists just under 550,000 distinct CDR3 sequences, around 25% of them singletons. These data are also associated with another study on T cells expressing NK-cell markers.

The material sequenced was CD4+ T cells sorted from PBMCs, taken 11 to 12 days after vaccination. These TCRs come from a man aged 50-60 years who received an inactivated influenza vaccine. CDR3s include the opening cysteine and the closing phenylalanine or tryptophan. Fields, in order: D gene, J gene, V gene, clone size, CDR3 DNA, CDR3 protein. A D gene is named only where the DNA matches it firmly. The listing skips clone size in some rows; elsewhere it reads once, few, many or a size class.

D gene: -; J gene: TRBJ1-5; V gene: TRBV5-5; clone size: few; CDR3 DNA: TGTGCCAGCAGCTTTTTCACAGACTACAATCAGCCCCAGCATTTT; CDR3 protein: CASSFFTDYNQPQHF
D gene: -; J gene: TRBJ2-3; V gene: TRBV29-1; clone size: few; CDR3 DNA: TGCAGCGTTGTTAGGGGGGACGACACAGATACGCAGTATTTT; CDR3 protein: CSVVRGDDTDTQYF
D gene: -; J gene: TRBJ2-7; V gene: TRBV20-1; clone size: -; CDR3 DNA: TGCAGTGCTAGACAGCCGAGTACACGCGAGCAGTACTTC; CDR3 protein: CSARQPSTREQYF
D gene: -; J gene: TRBJ2-7; V gene: TRBV11-2; clone size: few; CDR3 DNA: TGTGCCAGCAGCTTACGTGGGGTTCGGTACGAGCAGTACTTC; CDR3 protein: CASSLRGVRYEQYF
D gene: -; J gene: TRBJ2-5; V gene: TRBV5-1; clone size: few; CDR3 DNA: TGCGCCAGCAGCTTGGCCGTGGAAGAGACCCAGTACTTC; CDR3 protein: CASSLAVEETQYF
D gene: -; J gene: TRBJ1-5; V gene: TRBV23-1; clone size: -; CDR3 DNA: TGCGCCAGCAGTCAGGCAGGGGCGAATCAGCCCCAGCATTTT; CDR3 protein: CASSQAGANQPQHF
D gene: -; J gene: TRBJ2-1; V gene: TRBV29-1; clone size: -; CDR3 DNA: TGCAGCGTGAAAGTACAGTGGGCTGAGCAGTTCTTC; CDR3 protein: CSVKVQWAEQFF
D gene: TRBD1; J gene: TRBJ2-5; V gene: TRBV5-6; clone size: -; CDR3 DNA: TGTGCCAGCAGCAACACATTGGACAGGGGATGGGAGACCCAGTACTTC; CDR3 protein: CASSNTLDRGWETQYF
D gene: TRBD1; J gene: TRBJ2-2; V gene: TRBV12-3/TRBV12-4; clone size: -; CDR3 DNA: TGTGCCAGCAACTTAGGACAGGGAATCGTCACCGGGGAGCTGTTTTTT; CDR3 protein: CASNLGQGIVTGELFF
D gene: -; J gene: TRBJ1-2; V gene: TRBV7-9; clone size: few; CDR3 DNA: TGTGCCAGCAGCTTAGGATTTGACACCCCTAACTATGGCTACACCTTC; CDR3 protein: CASSLGFDTPNYGYTF
D gene: TRBD1; J gene: TRBJ2-5; V gene: TRBV5-1; clone size: -; CDR3 DNA: TGCGCCAGCAGCGCCGGACAGGGGAGGGAGACCCAGTACTTC; CDR3 protein: CASSAGQGRETQYF
D gene: -; J gene: TRBJ2-3; V gene: TRBV6-1; clone size: few; CDR3 DNA: TGTGCCAGCAGAGCAGACCCGGGGGGCCTGCAGTATTTT; CDR3 protein: CASRADPGGLQYF
D gene: -; J gene: TRBJ2-1; V gene: TRBV5-1; clone size: -; CDR3 DNA: TGCGCCAGCAGGGACGGCTGGGACCGCGTGGGGAATGAGCAGTTCTTC; CDR3 protein: CASRDGWDRVGNEQFF
D gene: -; J gene: TRBJ2-7; V gene: TRBV12-3/TRBV12-4; clone size: -; CDR3 DNA: TGTGCCAGCACCCCCTGGACATTCCCCTACGAGCAGTACTTC; CDR3 protein: CASTPWTFPYEQYF
D gene: TRBD2; J gene: TRBJ2-3; V gene: TRBV29-1; clone size: -; CDR3 DNA: TGCAGCGTTGTAAGGACTAGAATGGATACGCAGTATTTT; CDR3 protein: CSVVRTRMDTQYF
D gene: -; J gene: TRBJ1-5; V gene: TRBV29-1; clone size: few; CDR3 DNA: TGCAGCGCCCTGTCCCGTCAGCCCCAGCATTTT; CDR3 protein: CSALSRQPQHF
D gene: TRBD1; J gene: TRBJ2-1; V gene: TRBV12-3/TRBV12-4; clone size: -; CDR3 DNA: TGTGCCAGCAGTTTGAGGCAGGGGGCTAACAATGAGCAGTTCTTC; CDR3 protein: CASSLRQGANNEQFF
D gene: TRBD2; J gene: TRBJ2-7; V gene: TRBV7-2; clone size: few; CDR3 DNA: TGTGCCAGCAGACCGACTAGCGGAATATACGAGCAGTACTTC; CDR3 protein: CASRPTSGIYEQYF
D gene: TRBD2; J gene: TRBJ2-3; V gene: TRBV11-2; clone size: few; CDR3 DNA: TGTGCCAGCAGCTCCATTGGACTAGCGGACTACACAGATACGCAGTATTTT; CDR3 protein: CASSSIGLADYTDTQYF
D gene: -; J gene: TRBJ2-1; V gene: TRBV4-1; clone size: -; CDR3 DNA: TGCGCCAGCAGCCAAGATTTAAACATCGGGGAGCAGTTCTTC; CDR3 protein: CASSQDLNIGEQFF
D gene: TRBD1; J gene: TRBJ2-3; V gene: TRBV7-2; clone size: few; CDR3 DNA: TGTGCCAGCAGACTGAACAGGGGGCGCGCAGATACGCAGTATTTT; CDR3 protein: CASRLNRGRADTQYF
D gene: -; J gene: TRBJ2-5; V gene: TRBV4-2; clone size: -; CDR3 DNA: TGTGCCAGCAGCCGAGCGAAGACATCTCAAGAGACCCAGTACTTC; CDR3 protein: CASSRAKTSQETQYF
D gene: TRBD1; J gene: TRBJ2-2; V gene: TRBV29-1; clone size: few; CDR3 DNA: TGCAGCGTCAACAAACAGGGGGCCGACACCGGGGAGCTGTTTTTT; CDR3 protein: CSVNKQGADTGELFF
D gene: -; J gene: TRBJ2-1; V gene: TRBV2; clone size: many; CDR3 DNA: TGTGCCAGCACCTCCCGGGGGGCTGGGGGGAATGAGCAGTTCTTC; CDR3 protein: CASTSRGAGGNEQFF
D gene: -; J gene: TRBJ2-1; V gene: TRBV6-2/TRBV6-3; clone size: few; CDR3 DNA: TGTGCCAGCAGTTACTCGATCCTTGCGGAGCAGTTCTTC; CDR3 protein: CASSYSILAEQFF
D gene: -; J gene: TRBJ1-2; V gene: TRBV12-3/TRBV12-4; clone size: few; CDR3 DNA: TGTGCCAGCACCCAAACAACTAACTATGGCTACACCTTC; CDR3 protein: CASTQTTNYGYTF
D gene: -; J gene: TRBJ2-1; V gene: TRBV24-1; clone size: -; CDR3 DNA: TGTGCCACCAGTGAGGGCAGGAGTTACAATGAGCAGTTCTTC; CDR3 protein: CATSEGRSYNEQFF
D gene: TRBD1; J gene: TRBJ1-5; V gene: TRBV20-1; clone size: few; CDR3 DNA: TGCAGTGCTAGGGCAGGGGGCGGTGGCGGCAATCAGCCCCAGCATTTT; CDR3 protein: CSARAGGGGGNQPQHF
D gene: TRBD1; J gene: TRBJ2-1; V gene: TRBV4-2; clone size: -; CDR3 DNA: TGTGCCAGCAGCCCCGTACAGGGGGCGGATGAGCAGTTCTTC; CDR3 protein: CASSPVQGADEQFF
D gene: TRBD2; J gene: TRBJ2-1; V gene: TRBV20-1; clone size: -; CDR3 DNA: TGCAGTGCTAGAGATCGGGGACTAGAAAAAGCGAATGAGCAGTTCTTC; CDR3 protein: CSARDRGLEKANEQFF
D gene: TRBD1; J gene: TRBJ2-7; V gene: TRBV12-3/TRBV12-4; clone size: few; CDR3 DNA: TGTGCCAGCAGTTGGGCAGGGGGCCCGGACGAGCAGTACTTC; CDR3 protein: CASSWAGGPDEQYF
D gene: -; J gene: TRBJ1-5; V gene: TRBV5-6; clone size: few; CDR3 DNA: TGTGCCAGCAGCGTTGGAGGGGGTCCTCAGCCCCAGCATTTT; CDR3 protein: CASSVGGGPQPQHF
D gene: -; J gene: TRBJ2-3; V gene: TRBV29-1; clone size: -; CDR3 DNA: TGCAGCGTTGTATCCGGGCACCCAGGGGATACGCAGTATTTT; CDR3 protein: CSVVSGHPGDTQYF
D gene: -; J gene: TRBJ1-1; V gene: TRBV7-2; clone size: -; CDR3 DNA: TGTGCCAGCAGCTACGGGTCTGAAGCTTTCTTT; CDR3 protein: CASSYGSEAFF
D gene: -; J gene: TRBJ2-7; V gene: TRBV12-3/TRBV12-4; clone size: many; CDR3 DNA: TGTGCCAGCAGTAGGGGGGGGTTGGAACGCGAGCAGTACTTC; CDR3 protein: CASSRGGLEREQYF
D gene: -; J gene: TRBJ2-7; V gene: TRBV4-3; clone size: -; CDR3 DNA: TGCGCCAGCAGCCCCCAGGGACACGGGGACTACGAGCAGTACTTC; CDR3 protein: CASSPQGHGDYEQYF
D gene: -; J gene: TRBJ2-7; V gene: TRBV9; clone size: -; CDR3 DNA: TGTGCCAGCAGCGCTGCGCCGGGGCTTTCCTACGAGCAGTACTTC; CDR3 protein: CASSAAPGLSYEQYF
D gene: -; J gene: TRBJ1-4; V gene: TRBV5-6; clone size: once; CDR3 DNA: TGTGCCAGCAGCTCCAGGCCCTCGGGGACTAATGAAAAACTGTTTTTT; CDR3 protein: CASSSRPSGTNEKLFF
D gene: TRBD2; J gene: TRBJ2-1; V gene: TRBV2; clone size: -; CDR3 DNA: TGTGCCAGCAGTAGCGGGGGGGCCTATGAGCAGTTCTTC; CDR3 protein: CASSSGGAYEQFF
D gene: -; J gene: TRBJ2-5; V gene: TRBV12-3/TRBV12-4; clone size: -; CDR3 DNA: TGTGCCAGCAGTTTAGGCGCTTCGGAGACCCAGTACTTC; CDR3 protein: CASSLGASETQYF
D gene: -; J gene: TRBJ2-3; V gene: TRBV12-3/TRBV12-4; clone size: many; CDR3 DNA: TGTGCCAGCAGTTTCGGGTATAGCACAGATACGCAGTATTTT; CDR3 protein: CASSFGYSTDTQYF
D gene: -; J gene: TRBJ2-1; V gene: TRBV4-3; clone size: few; CDR3 DNA: TGCGCCAGCAGCCAAGATGGGCCTCCACGGGAGCAGTTCTTC; CDR3 protein: CASSQDGPPREQFF
D gene: -; J gene: TRBJ2-5; V gene: TRBV30; clone size: -; CDR3 DNA: TGTGCCTGGAGTAGCCTGTTAGGGTTCCAAGAGACCCAGTACTTC; CDR3 protein: CAWSSLLGFQETQYF
D gene: TRBD1; J gene: TRBJ1-3; V gene: TRBV11-2; clone size: -; CDR3 DNA: TGTGCCAGCAGCCGGACAGGGGGCCAAGGAAACACCATATATTTT; CDR3 protein: CASSRTGGQGNTIYF
D gene: -; J gene: TRBJ1-5; V gene: TRBV6-1; clone size: few; CDR3 DNA: TGTGCCAGCACCGACGGAAGTTATAGCAATCAGCCCCAGCATTTT; CDR3 protein: CASTDGSYSNQPQHF
D gene: TRBD2; J gene: TRBJ2-1; V gene: TRBV27; clone size: -; CDR3 DNA: TGTGCCAGCAGTTTGGGGGGACTAGCAGGAAAGGGGAATGAGCAGTTCTTC; CDR3 protein: CASSLGGLAGKGNEQFF
D gene: TRBD1; J gene: TRBJ2-4; V gene: TRBV7-2; clone size: few; CDR3 DNA: TGTGCCAGCAGCCCCCAGGGGGTATTAGACATTCAGTACTTC; CDR3 protein: CASSPQGVLDIQYF
D gene: -; J gene: TRBJ2-6; V gene: TRBV7-9; clone size: -; CDR3 DNA: TGTGCCAGCAGCTTAGATTTCGGGAATTCTGGGGCCAACGTCCTGACTTTC; CDR3 protein: CASSLDFGNSGANVLTF
D gene: TRBD2; J gene: TRBJ2-7; V gene: TRBV9; clone size: few; CDR3 DNA: TGTGCCAGCAGCGCCGGACTAGCGGGGACGACCTACGAGCAGTACTTC; CDR3 protein: CASSAGLAGTTYEQYF
D gene: -; J gene: TRBJ1-3; V gene: TRBV19; clone size: few; CDR3 DNA: TGTGCCAGTAGTCCCTCCGGGTCGTACCTCTCTGGAAACACCATATATTTT; CDR3 protein: CASSPSGSYLSGNTIYF
D gene: -; J gene: TRBJ1-3; V gene: TRBV7-9; clone size: few; CDR3 DNA: TGTGCCAGCAGCTTCTCCGCGAGAGGAAACACCATATATTTT; CDR3 protein: CASSFSARGNTIYF
D gene: TRBD1; J gene: TRBJ2-1; V gene: TRBV4-1; clone size: -; CDR3 DNA: TGCGCCAGCAGCCAAGAACCGGGACAGGGGACGAATGAGCAGTTCTTC; CDR3 protein: CASSQEPGQGTNEQFF
D gene: -; J gene: TRBJ1-3; V gene: TRBV7-9; clone size: -; CDR3 DNA: TGTGCCAGCAGTCCCGACCGCACTGGTGAAAGAAACACCATATATTTT; CDR3 protein: CASSPDRTGERNTIYF
D gene: TRBD1; J gene: TRBJ1-5; V gene: TRBV12-3/TRBV12-4; clone size: many; CDR3 DNA: TGTGCCAGCAGCTGGACAGGGAATCAGCCCCAGCATTTT; CDR3 protein: CASSWTGNQPQHF
D gene: -; J gene: TRBJ2-3; V gene: TRBV28; clone size: few; CDR3 DNA: TGTGCCAGCACTCGGGACTTCACAGATACGCAGTATTTT; CDR3 protein: CASTRDFTDTQYF
D gene: -; J gene: TRBJ1-5; V gene: TRBV28; clone size: -; CDR3 DNA: TGTGCCAGCACCCCCCACAGCGGGATCAACGGGCAGCCCCAGCATTTT; CDR3 protein: CASTPHSGINGQPQHF
D gene: TRBD1; J gene: TRBJ1-4; V gene: TRBV12-3/TRBV12-4; clone size: -; CDR3 DNA: TGTGCCAGCAGTTCTCGGACAGGGAGGTTGGAAAAACTGTTTTTT; CDR3 protein: CASSSRTGRLEKLFF
D gene: -; J gene: TRBJ2-2; V gene: TRBV2; clone size: -; CDR3 DNA: TGTGCCAGCAGTGAATCGGGGGCGAACACCGGGGAGCTGTTTTTT; CDR3 protein: CASSESGANTGELFF
D gene: -; J gene: TRBJ1-6; V gene: TRBV10-1; clone size: -; CDR3 DNA: TGCGCCAGCAGTGAGTCCGCGGGCCTCGGTGCGGCCCTCCACTTT; CDR3 protein: CASSESAGLGAALHF
D gene: TRBD1; J gene: TRBJ1-5; V gene: TRBV4-2; clone size: many; CDR3 DNA: TGTGCCAGCAGCCAAGAAAAGGGGGCGCGTAATCAGCCCCAGCATTTT; CDR3 protein: CASSQEKGARNQPQHF